This TCR beta chain was retrieved from a study of blood T cells in healthy people across ages. A J-beta primer mix and a sample-barcoded 5' primer were used in a second PCR of about 7 to 12 cycles. One entry per CDR3 protein results from TCRdb running MiXCR on the 5' RACE reads. The sample yields around 800,000 distinct CDR3 sequences, roughly 60% seen once. The germline gives CDR1 ENHRY, CDR2 SYGVKD. The CDR3 length is 13 residues. The clonotype was recovered from a man aged 25-40 years in good health. Sequenced input: blood. V usage is TRBV10-3 and J usage is TRBJ2-4; D perhaps matches TRBD1 (6 bases). The J call may be wrong; the DNA end is better matched by TRBJ2-7. The CDR3, as DNA: TGTGCCATCAGTGGGACAGAAACCTACGAGCAGTACTTC. Translation: CAISGTETYEQYF.